This T cell receptor (beta chain) emerged from a study of cytomegalovirus exposure and HLA in healthy donors. A note on this clone: The antigen remains undetermined.

Study-wide points: Across donors, sequencing depth was assumed by presence/absence analyses to be roughly uniform.

The germline V gene has CDR1 SGHRS and CDR2 YFSETQ. The length of the CDR3 is 14 residues. Losses at the gene ends were 4 bases for V and 6 bases for J; bases not matched to a gene: 7. The PCR contained 60 Vbeta and 13 Jbeta primers. The method was immunoSEQ multiplex PCR; TCRdb's version includes in-frame clones alone and lacks a portion of them. Of some 80,000 clones in the sample, around 73% were seen once. The sequence was obtained from a man aged 45-65 years in good health and CMV-seronegative. The V gene is TRBV5-1, the J gene TRBJ1-2; 9 bases match TRBD1. The sequenced sample consisted of PBMCs. The CDR3: CASSQTTGGDGYTF. The CDR3 DNA follows: TGCGCCAGCAGCCAGACTACAGGGGGCGATGGCTACACCTTC. Full variable domain (remainder filled in from reference TRBV5-1 and TRBJ1-2): KAGVTQTPRYLIKTRGQQVTLSCSPISGHRSVSWYQQTPGQGLQFLFEYFSETQRNKGNFPGRFSGRQFSNSRSEMNVSTLELGDSALYLCASSQTTGGDGYTFGSGTRLTVV.